This T cell receptor beta chain derives from a study of T-cell reconstitution after alpha-beta-depleted transplantation in children (dated by TCRdb to 2016 to 2017). The study in broad terms: T-cell immune reconstitution after TCRalphabeta/CD19-depleted allogeneic hematopoietic cell transplantation in children was quantitatively tracked in the study by means of TCR repertoire profiling.

The library came from PCR. The sequencer was an Illumina HiSeq 2500. Molecular barcoding was employed in the preparation of TCR libraries, with unique molecular identifiers being used to normalize TCRbeta repertoire quantification. The public reads were run again by TCRdb, first through fastp at Q25 and then through MiXCR, and only productive beta chains were kept. CDR3 protein duplicates are merged, each entry listing the most common genes and DNA. The sample records 700,000 to 950,000 distinct CDR3 sequences, about 15% of which are singletons. Of the sample, approximately 4.5% is held by the ten largest clones. Read against the paper, the sample's treatment or condition label means: allogeneic hematopoietic cell transplantation with graft depleted of TCRalphabeta T cells and CD19 B cells. TCRalphabeta/CD19-depleted allogeneic hematopoietic cell grafts were given to the transplant recipients, all of whom were children.

Summary of the overall study and its limitations: The frequencies of hyperexpanded clones fell over the following months, and after one year, T-cell counts and TCRbeta diversity were mostly attributed to newly produced T cells. Apparently early alphabetaT-cell count recovery about two months after transplant reportedly relied on only several hundred rapidly expanded clones derived from non-depleted graft cells. The high TCRbeta diversity at day 60 in some patients was ascribed to recipient T cells and intrathymic progenitors that had survived conditioning.

With regard to this clonotype: Its target antigen remains unknown. Qualities for individual bases were not recorded, and no much larger clone is one base off.

The germline V gene yields SGHNT for CDR1 and YENEEA for CDR2. The CDR3 contains 17 residues, cysteine and phenylalanine counted. Only CDR3 DNA remains: 51 bases, in frame from the first base. The trim is 1 base for V and 9 bases for J, with a gap of 24 bases between the germline ends. The clonotype originates from a male patient younger than 18 who had a stem cell transplant for acute lymphoblastic leukemia, so the T cells may come from the graft donor. The sequences come from PBMCs, mostly from graft donor cells, collected 360 days after TCRalphabeta/CD19-depleted stem cell transplant. The receptor chain draws on TRBV11-3 and TRBJ2-5, with TRBD1 tentatively as D gene (6 bases match). The base sequence is TGTGCCAGCAGCTTAGTGGCACTTGGGACACCCCTCGGGGCCCAGTACTTC. Its product reads: CASSLVALGTPLGAQYF.